A selection of T cell receptor beta chains follows, all from one sample in a study of beta chain features in type 1 diabetes. TCRdb's table, derived via immunoSEQ multiplex PCR, lists solely in-frame clones and lacks some. Here the sample spans fewer than 500,000 clones, approximately 15% being singletons. Source material: naive CD4+ T cells from blood. The receptor source for this set is a man in his thirties or forties in good health. The CDR3 runs from the conserved cysteine through the conserved F or W. The D gene is left open where the match is weak. Size values are once, few and many counts, or a class for expanded clones, and some rows have none.

V gene,D gene,J gene,clone size,CDR3 protein,CDR3 DNA
TRBV9,.,TRBJ1-2,.,CASSVAGATLYGYTF,TGTGCCAGCAGCGTAGCTGGGGCTACTCTGTATGGCTACACCTTC
TRBV6-5,.,TRBJ2-5,.,CASSYGPVRETQYF,TGTGCCAGCAGTTACGGTCCGGTACGGGAGACCCAGTACTTC
TRBV9,.,TRBJ2-3,few,CASSPMGGAGDTQYF,TGTGCCAGCAGCCCCATGGGGGGGGCCGGGGATACGCAGTATTTT
TRBV7-2,.,TRBJ2-1,.,CASSLAGWSSYEQFF,TGTGCCAGCAGCTTAGCTGGGTGGTCTAGCTACGAGCAGTTCTTC
TRBV25-1,.,TRBJ2-1,.,CASSEFVGYGLDEQFF,TGTGCCAGCAGTGAATTTGTCGGGTACGGGTTGGATGAGCAGTTCTTC
TRBV5-1,TRBD2,TRBJ2-4,.,CASSSGLAGPTKNIQYF,TGCGCCAGCAGCTCTGGACTAGCGGGACCTACCAAAAACATTCAGTACTTC
TRBV7-9,.,TRBJ2-1,.,CASLEGSYNEQFF,TGTGCCAGCCTTGAAGGCTCCTACAATGAGCAGTTCTTC
TRBV4-3,.,TRBJ1-1,few,CASSQTGGKNEAFF,TGCGCCAGCAGCCAAACCGGAGGGAAAAATGAAGCTTTCTTT
TRBV4-1,TRBD1,TRBJ2-3,few,CASSQAHRGDRTDTQYF,TGCGCCAGCAGCCAAGCCCACAGGGGAGACCGCACAGATACGCAGTATTTT
TRBV27,.,TRBJ2-2,few,CASSREIRGGELFF,TGTGCCAGCAGTAGGGAGATTCGGGGCGGGGAGCTGTTTTTT
TRBV4-1,.,TRBJ1-4,few,CASSQPPGPRGRRLFF,TGCGCCAGCAGCCAACCCCCGGGACCTAGGGGGAGGAGGCTGTTTTTT
TRBV23-1,.,TRBJ1-1,few,CASTTRQAIRNTEAFF,TGCGCCAGCACCACTCGACAGGCGATCCGGAACACTGAAGCTTTCTTT
TRBV30,.,TRBJ1-5,.,CAWAPSLIDQPQHF,TGTGCCTGGGCTCCATCACTAATTGATCAGCCCCAGCATTTT
TRBV19,TRBD2,TRBJ2-1,.,CASSYRELAAYNEQFF,TGTGCCAGTAGTTACCGGGAACTAGCGGCCTACAATGAGCAGTTCTTC
TRBV4-3,.,TRBJ2-3,few,CASSQDNGRTDTQYF,TGCGCCAGCAGCCAAGACAACGGACGCACCGATACGCAGTATTTT
TRBV11-3,TRBD2,TRBJ2-3,few,CASSLGGSGWLAQYF,TGTGCCAGCAGCTTAGGCGGGAGTGGGTGGTTGGCGCAGTATTTT
TRBV4-1,.,TRBJ2-3,few,CASSRTGQGRRDTDTQYF,TGCGCCAGCAGCCGGACCGGGCAGGGGCGGCGGGACACAGATACGCAGTATTTT
TRBV4-1,TRBD1,TRBJ1-2,few,CASSHGTAYGYTF,TGCGCCAGCAGCCATGGGACAGCCTATGGCTACACCTTC
TRBV6-1,.,TRBJ2-5,.,CASSDWRPQETQYF,TGTGCCAGCAGTGACTGGCGGCCACAAGAGACCCAGTACTTC
TRBV5-4,.,TRBJ1-1,.,CASRRVENTEAFF,TGTGCCAGCAGAAGGGTGGAGAACACTGAAGCTTTCTTT
TRBV7-2,.,TRBJ2-3,few,CASSLVPGDRLYTDTQYF,TGTGCCAGCAGCTTAGTTCCCGGCGACAGATTATACACAGATACGCAGTATTTT
TRBV29-1,TRBD1,TRBJ2-5,few,CSVDRGRETQYF,TGCAGCGTTGACAGGGGGCGAGAGACCCAGTACTTC
TRBV7-9,.,TRBJ2-5,many,CASSLSETQYF,TGTGCCAGCAGCTTATCAGAGACCCAGTACTTC
TRBV30,.,TRBJ1-2,.,CAWSVSRGYTF,TGTGCCTGGAGTGTAAGCCGGGGCTACACCTTC
TRBV9,.,TRBJ2-5,.,CASSVDRVQETQYF,TGTGCCAGCAGCGTAGACAGGGTCCAAGAGACCCAGTACTTC
TRBV7-3,.,TRBJ2-6,few,CASRAVGAISGANVLTF,TGTGCCAGCAGGGCGGTGGGAGCCATCTCTGGGGCCAACGTCCTGACTTTC
TRBV9,.,TRBJ2-1,.,CASSAGTPKRDEQFF,TGTGCCAGCAGCGCCGGGACTCCTAAGAGGGATGAGCAGTTCTTC
TRBV25-1,.,TRBJ2-1,few,CASSGTGVIYNEQFF,TGTGCCAGCAGTGGTACGGGAGTGATCTACAATGAGCAGTTCTTC
TRBV18,TRBD2,TRBJ2-1,.,CASSPPRRREARNEQFF,TGTGCCAGCTCACCACCGAGGAGGCGGGAGGCCCGGAATGAGCAGTTCTTC
TRBV5-1,.,TRBJ2-7,few,CASSLNRQTTYEQYF,TGCGCCAGCAGCTTGAACAGGCAAACAACCTACGAGCAGTACTTC
TRBV4-3,.,TRBJ2-6,few,CASSQGASPRANVLTF,TGCGCCAGCAGCCAAGGGGCCAGCCCACGGGCCAACGTCCTGACTTTC
TRBV25-1,.,TRBJ1-6,.,CASSGRGNSPLHF,TGTGCCAGCAGTGGGAGGGGTAATTCACCCCTCCACTTT
TRBV6-6,.,TRBJ1-5,.,CASSPPGVSNQPQHF,TGTGCCAGCAGTCCTCCAGGAGTATCGAATCAGCCCCAGCATTTT
TRBV20-1,.,TRBJ1-1,.,CSAGWNTEAFF,TGCAGTGCTGGGTGGAACACTGAAGCTTTCTTT
TRBV5-4,.,TRBJ2-5,few,CASSRVARRGQETQYF,TGTGCCAGCAGCCGGGTAGCTAGAAGAGGCCAAGAGACCCAGTACTTC
TRBV5-4,.,TRBJ2-4,few,CASSLAKAELQYF,TGTGCCAGCAGCTTGGCCAAGGCAGAGCTTCAGTACTTC
TRBV29-1,.,TRBJ2-5,few,CSVELEGGPQETQYF,TGCAGCGTAGAACTAGAGGGGGGACCTCAAGAGACCCAGTACTTC
TRBV18,TRBD2,TRBJ2-1,few,CASSPPTSGGNEQFF,TGTGCCAGCTCACCTCCGACTAGCGGGGGCAATGAGCAGTTCTTC
TRBV27,TRBD1,TRBJ2-2,.,CASSWDRANTGELFF,TGTGCCAGCAGTTGGGACAGGGCGAACACCGGGGAGCTGTTTTTT
TRBV5-1,.,TRBJ2-7,few,CASSLAAAGFDHEQYF,TGCGCCAGCAGCCTGGCGGCCGCCGGTTTTGACCACGAGCAGTACTTC